The TCR beta chain under discussion was sequenced for a study of lymphopenia after photon versus proton radiotherapy. Regarding the study as a whole: Post-nadir TCR diversity decline inversely tracked overall survival among those who died. Photon-treated patients lost naive T cells and TCR diversity; proton-treated stayed stable. Oligoclonal CD8+ Temra expansion after nadir drove photon patients' diversity drop. Only patients who died were analyzed for survival; proton advantage is unproven.

A remark on this clone: Its antigen is not known.

The CDR3 spans 13 residues. The germline CDR1 and CDR2 sequences are LGHNT and FRNRAP. The ends were cut back, 0 bases at V and 10 bases at J, with 10 bases in the middle. The method was immunoSEQ multiplex PCR; TCRdb's version includes in-frame clones alone and lacks a portion of them. This sample yields fewer than 70,000 clones, of which approximately 87% are seen a single time; 10% to 11% belongs to the top ten. The origin of this receptor is a man at least 80 years old with esophageal cancer. Sequenced material: peripheral blood, taken from a patient treated with proton-based radiotherapy. The J gene is TRBJ2-1, the V gene TRBV12-5; D not certain. As DNA, the CDR3 is TGTGCTAGTGGTTTGGTTGGATTAGAAGAGCAGTTCTTC. It yields the protein CASGLVGLEEQFF.